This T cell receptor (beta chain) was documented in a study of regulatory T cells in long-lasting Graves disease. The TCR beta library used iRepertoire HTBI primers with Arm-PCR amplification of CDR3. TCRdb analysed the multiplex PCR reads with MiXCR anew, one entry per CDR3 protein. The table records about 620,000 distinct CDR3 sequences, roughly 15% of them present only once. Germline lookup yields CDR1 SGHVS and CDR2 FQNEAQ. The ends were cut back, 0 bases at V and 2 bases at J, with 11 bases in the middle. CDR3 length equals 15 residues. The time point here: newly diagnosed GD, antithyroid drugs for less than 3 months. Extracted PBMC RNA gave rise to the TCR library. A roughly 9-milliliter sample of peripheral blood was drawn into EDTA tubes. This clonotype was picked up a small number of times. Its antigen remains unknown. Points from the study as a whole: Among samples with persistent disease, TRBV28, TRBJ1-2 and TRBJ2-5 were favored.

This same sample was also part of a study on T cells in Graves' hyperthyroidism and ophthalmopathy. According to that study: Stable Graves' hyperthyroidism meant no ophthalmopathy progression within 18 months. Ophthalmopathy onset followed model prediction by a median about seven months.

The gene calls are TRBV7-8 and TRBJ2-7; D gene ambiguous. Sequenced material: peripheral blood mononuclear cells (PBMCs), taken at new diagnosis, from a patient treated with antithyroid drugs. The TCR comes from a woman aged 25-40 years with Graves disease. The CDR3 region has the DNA TGTGCCAGCAGCTTAGCGTACAGCACTGCCTACGAGCAGTACTTC. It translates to CASSLAYSTAYEQYF.